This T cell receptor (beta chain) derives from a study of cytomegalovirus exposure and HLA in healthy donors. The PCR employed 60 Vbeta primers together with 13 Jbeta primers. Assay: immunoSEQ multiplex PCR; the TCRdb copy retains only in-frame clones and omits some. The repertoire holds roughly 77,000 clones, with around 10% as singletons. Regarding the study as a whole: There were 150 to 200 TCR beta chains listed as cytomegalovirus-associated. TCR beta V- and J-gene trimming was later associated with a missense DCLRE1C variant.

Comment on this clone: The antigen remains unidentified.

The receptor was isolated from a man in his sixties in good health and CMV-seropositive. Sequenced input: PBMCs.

The DNA of the CDR3 is TGCGCCAGCAGCTTGGAAACAGGGGAGAGACTGTTTTTT. Translated, it gives CASSLETGERLFF. The V and J genes are TRBV5-1 and TRBJ1-4; 7 bases align to TRBD1. V lost 0 bases, J lost 13 bases, and 6 bases stayed unmatched. This CDR3 has 13 residues. Looked up from germline, CDR1 is SGHRS and CDR2 is YFSETQ.